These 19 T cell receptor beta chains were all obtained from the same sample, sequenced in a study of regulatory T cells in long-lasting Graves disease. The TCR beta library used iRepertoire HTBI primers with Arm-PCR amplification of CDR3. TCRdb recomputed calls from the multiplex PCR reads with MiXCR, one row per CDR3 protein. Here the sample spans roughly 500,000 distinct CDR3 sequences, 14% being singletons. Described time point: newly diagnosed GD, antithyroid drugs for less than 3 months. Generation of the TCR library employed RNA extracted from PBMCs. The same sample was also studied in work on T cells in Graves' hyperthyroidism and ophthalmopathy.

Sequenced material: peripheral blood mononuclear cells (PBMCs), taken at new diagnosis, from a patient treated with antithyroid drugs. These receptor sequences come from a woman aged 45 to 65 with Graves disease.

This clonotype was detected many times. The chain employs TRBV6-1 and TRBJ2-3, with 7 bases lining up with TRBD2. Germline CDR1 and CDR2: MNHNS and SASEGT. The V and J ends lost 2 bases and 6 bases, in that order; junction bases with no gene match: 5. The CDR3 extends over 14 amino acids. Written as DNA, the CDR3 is TGTGCCAGCAGTGAACGGTTGGGAGGGGATACGCAGTATTTT. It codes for CASSERLGGDTQYF.

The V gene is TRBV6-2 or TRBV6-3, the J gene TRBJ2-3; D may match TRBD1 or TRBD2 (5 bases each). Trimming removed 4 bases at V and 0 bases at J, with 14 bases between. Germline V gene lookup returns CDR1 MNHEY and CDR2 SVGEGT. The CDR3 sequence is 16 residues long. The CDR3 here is CASSSSYGASTDTQYF. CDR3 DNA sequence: TGTGCCAGCAGTTCCTCTTACGGGGCCAGCACAGATACGCAGTATTTT.

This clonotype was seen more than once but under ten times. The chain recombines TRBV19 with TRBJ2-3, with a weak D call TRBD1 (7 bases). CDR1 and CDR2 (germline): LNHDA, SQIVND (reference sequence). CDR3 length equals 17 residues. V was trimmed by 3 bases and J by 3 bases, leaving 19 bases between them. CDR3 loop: CASSMGGDSFFTDTQYF. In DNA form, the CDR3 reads TGTGCCAGTAGTATGGGCGGGGACAGCTTTTTTACAGATACGCAGTATTTT. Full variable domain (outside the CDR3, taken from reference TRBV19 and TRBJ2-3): DGGITQSPKYLFRKEGQNVTLSCEQNLNHDAMYWYRQDPGQGLRLIYYSQIVNDFQKGDIAEGYSVSREKKESFPLTVTSAQKNPTAFYLCASSMGGDSFFTDTQYFGPGTRLTVL.

The CDR3 loop is CASSATLVVKAETQYF. For the CDR3, the DNA is TGTGCCAGCAGCGCGACACTAGTTGTGAAGGCGGAGACCCAGTACTTC. The J gene is TRBJ2-5, the V gene TRBV5-4, with a weak D call TRBD2 (5 bases). CDR3 size: 16 residues. V lost 4 bases and J lost 5, with 21 bases in between. Germline CDR1 reads SGHNT; CDR2 reads YYREEE (reference sequence).

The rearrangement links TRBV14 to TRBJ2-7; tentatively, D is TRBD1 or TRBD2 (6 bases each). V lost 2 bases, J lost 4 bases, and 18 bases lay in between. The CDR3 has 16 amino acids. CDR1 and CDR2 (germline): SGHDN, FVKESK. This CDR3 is CASSQIRGPPPYEQYF. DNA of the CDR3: TGTGCCAGCAGCCAAATTCGGGGGCCCCCCCCGTACGAGCAGTACTTC.

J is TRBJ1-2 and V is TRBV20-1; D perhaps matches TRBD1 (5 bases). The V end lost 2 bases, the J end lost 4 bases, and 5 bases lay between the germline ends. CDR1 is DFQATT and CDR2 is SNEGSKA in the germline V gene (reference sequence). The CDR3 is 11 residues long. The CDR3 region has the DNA TGCAGTGCTAGACAGGGCTATGGCTACACCTTC. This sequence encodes CSARQGYGYTF.

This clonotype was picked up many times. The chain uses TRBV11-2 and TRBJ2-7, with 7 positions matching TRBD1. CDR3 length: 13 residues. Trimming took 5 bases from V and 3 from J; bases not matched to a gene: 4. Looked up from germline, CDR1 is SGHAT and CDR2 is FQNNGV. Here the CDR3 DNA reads TGTGCCAGCAGCCCGGACAGGCTCTACGAGCAGTACTTC. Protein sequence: CASSPDRLYEQYF.

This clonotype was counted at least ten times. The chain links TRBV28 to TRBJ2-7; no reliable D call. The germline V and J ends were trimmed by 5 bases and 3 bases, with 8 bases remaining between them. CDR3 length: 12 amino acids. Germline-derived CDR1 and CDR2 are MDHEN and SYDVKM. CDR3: CASSPTIYEQYF. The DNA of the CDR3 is TGTGCCAGCAGTCCCACCATCTACGAGCAGTACTTC.

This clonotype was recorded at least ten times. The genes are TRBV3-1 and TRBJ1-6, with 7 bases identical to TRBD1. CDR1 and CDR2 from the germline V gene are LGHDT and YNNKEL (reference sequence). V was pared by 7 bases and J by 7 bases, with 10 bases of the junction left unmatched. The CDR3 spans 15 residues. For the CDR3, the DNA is TGTGCCAGCAACAGATGGGACAGCGAGAATTCACCCCTCCACTTT. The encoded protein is CASNRWDSENSPLHF.

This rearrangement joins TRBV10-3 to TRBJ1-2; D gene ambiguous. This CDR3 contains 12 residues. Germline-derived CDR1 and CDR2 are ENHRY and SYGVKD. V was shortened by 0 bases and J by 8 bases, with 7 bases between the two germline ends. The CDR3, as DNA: TGTGCCATCAGTGAGTCAGGGAACGGCTACACCTTC. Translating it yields CAISESGNGYTF.

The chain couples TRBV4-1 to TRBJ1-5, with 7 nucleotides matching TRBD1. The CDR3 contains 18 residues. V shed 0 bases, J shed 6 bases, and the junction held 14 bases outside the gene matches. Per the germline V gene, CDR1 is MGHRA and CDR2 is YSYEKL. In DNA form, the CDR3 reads TGCGCCAGCAGCCAAGATCTGGCCAGGGGGACATGGGGTCAGCCCCAGCATTTT. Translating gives CASSQDLARGTWGQPQHF.

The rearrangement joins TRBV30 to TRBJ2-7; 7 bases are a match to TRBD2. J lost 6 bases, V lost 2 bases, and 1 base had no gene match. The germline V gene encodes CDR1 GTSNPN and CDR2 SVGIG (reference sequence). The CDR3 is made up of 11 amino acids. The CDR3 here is CAWSWGGEQYF. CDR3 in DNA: TGTGCCTGGAGTTGGGGGGGCGAGCAGTACTTC.

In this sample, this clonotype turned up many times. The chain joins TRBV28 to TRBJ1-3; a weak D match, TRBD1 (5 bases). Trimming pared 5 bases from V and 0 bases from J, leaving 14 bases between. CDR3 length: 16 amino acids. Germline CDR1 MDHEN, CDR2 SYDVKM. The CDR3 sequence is CASSPPGTNSGNTIYF. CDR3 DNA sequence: TGTGCCAGCAGTCCCCCCGGGACCAACTCTGGAAACACCATATATTTT.

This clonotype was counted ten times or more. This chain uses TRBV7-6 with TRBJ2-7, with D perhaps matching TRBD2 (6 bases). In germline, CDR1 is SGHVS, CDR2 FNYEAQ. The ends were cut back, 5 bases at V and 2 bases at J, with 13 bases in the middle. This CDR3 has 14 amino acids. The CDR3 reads CASSPAGSPYEQYF. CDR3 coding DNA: TGTGCCAGCAGCCCAGCGGGCAGTCCCTACGAGCAGTACTTC.

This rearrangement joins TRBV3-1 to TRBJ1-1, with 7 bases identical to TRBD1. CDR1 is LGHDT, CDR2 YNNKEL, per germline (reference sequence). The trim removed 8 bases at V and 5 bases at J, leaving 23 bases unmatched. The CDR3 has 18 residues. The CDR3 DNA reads TGTGCCAGCCGCTCCCACTCCTGGGACAGAGGTGAGGATACTGAAGCTTTCTTT. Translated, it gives CASRSHSWDRGEDTEAFF.

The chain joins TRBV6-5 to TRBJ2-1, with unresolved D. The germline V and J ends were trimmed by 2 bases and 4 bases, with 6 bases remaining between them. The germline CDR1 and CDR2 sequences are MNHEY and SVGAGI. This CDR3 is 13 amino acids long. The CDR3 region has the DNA TGTGCCAGCAGTTACCCCGAATACAATGAGCAGTTCTTC. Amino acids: CASSYPEYNEQFF.

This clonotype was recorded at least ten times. CDR3 sequence (DNA): TGTGCCATCAAGGAGTCTTACACTGAAGCTTTCTTT. This translates into CAIKESYTEAFF. The rearrangement links TRBV10-3 to TRBJ1-1, with unresolved D. The CDR3 length is 12 residues. V was pared by 7 bases and J by 3 bases, with 9 bases between. Germline V gene lookup returns CDR1 ENHRY and CDR2 SYGVKD.

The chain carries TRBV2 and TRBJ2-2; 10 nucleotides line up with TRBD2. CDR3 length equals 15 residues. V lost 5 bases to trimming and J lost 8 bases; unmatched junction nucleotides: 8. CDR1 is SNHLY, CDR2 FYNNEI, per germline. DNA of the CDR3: TGTGCCAGCAGTCCCCTAGCGGGAGTTTCGGGGGAGCTGTTTTTT. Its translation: CASSPLAGVSGELFF.

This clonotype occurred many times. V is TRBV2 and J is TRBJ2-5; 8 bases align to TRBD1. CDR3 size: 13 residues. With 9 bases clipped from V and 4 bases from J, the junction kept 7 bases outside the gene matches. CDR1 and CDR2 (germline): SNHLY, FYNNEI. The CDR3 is CASAGQAIETQYF. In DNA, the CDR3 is TGTGCCAGTGCGGGACAGGCTATAGAGACCCAGTACTTC.